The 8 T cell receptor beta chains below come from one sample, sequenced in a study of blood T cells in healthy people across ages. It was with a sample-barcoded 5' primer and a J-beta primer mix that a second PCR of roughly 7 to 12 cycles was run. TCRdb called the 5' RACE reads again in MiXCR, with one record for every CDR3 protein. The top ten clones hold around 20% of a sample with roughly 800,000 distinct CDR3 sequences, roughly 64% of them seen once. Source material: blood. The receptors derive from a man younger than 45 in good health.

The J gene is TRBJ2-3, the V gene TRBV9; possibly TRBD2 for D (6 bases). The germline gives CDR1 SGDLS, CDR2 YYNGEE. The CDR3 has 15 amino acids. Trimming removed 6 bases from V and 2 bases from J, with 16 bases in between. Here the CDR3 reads CASKRYGEDTDTQYF. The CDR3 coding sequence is TGTGCCAGCAAAAGATACGGGGAGGACACAGATACGCAGTATTTT. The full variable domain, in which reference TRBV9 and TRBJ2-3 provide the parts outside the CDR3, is DSGVTQTPKHLITATGQRVTLRCSPRSGDLSVYWYQQSLDQGLQFLIQYYNGEERAKGNILERFSAQQFPDLHSELNLSSLELGDSALYFCASKRYGEDTDTQYFGPGTRLTVL.

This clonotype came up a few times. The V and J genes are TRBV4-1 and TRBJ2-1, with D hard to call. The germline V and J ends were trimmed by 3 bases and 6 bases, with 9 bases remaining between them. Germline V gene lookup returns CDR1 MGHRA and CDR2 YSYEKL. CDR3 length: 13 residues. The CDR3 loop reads CASSHPGPNEQFF. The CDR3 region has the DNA TGCGCCAGCAGCCACCCGGGCCCCAATGAGCAGTTCTTC.

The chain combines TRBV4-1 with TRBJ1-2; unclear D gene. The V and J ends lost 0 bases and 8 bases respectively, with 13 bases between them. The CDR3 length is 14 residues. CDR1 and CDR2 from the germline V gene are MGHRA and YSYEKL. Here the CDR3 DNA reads TGCGCCAGCAGCCAAGATCGGACCCCAGGCGGCTACACCTTC. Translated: CASSQDRTPGGYTF.

CDR3 in amino acids: CASSRENSGQTQYF. For the CDR3, the DNA is TGTGCCAGCAGCCGAGAGAATAGCGGACAGACCCAGTACTTC. The rearrangement joins TRBV7-2 to TRBJ2-7, with D tentatively TRBD2 (6 bases). The DNA end is more similar to TRBJ2-5, so the J call may be wrong. This CDR3 spans 14 amino acids. Germline values: CDR1 SGHTA, CDR2 FQGNSA.

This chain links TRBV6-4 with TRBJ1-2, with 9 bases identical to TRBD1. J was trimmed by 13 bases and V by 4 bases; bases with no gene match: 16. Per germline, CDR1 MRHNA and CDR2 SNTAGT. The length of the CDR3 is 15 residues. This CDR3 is CASSAIAPGQGFRTF. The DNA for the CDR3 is TGTGCCAGCAGTGCCATAGCACCGGGACAGGGTTTCCGCACCTTC.

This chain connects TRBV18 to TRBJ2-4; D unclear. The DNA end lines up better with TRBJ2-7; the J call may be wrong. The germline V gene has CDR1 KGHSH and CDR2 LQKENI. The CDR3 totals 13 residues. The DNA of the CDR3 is TGTGCCAGCTCACGTCCCAGCCCCTACGAGCAGTACTTC. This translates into CASSRPSPYEQYF.

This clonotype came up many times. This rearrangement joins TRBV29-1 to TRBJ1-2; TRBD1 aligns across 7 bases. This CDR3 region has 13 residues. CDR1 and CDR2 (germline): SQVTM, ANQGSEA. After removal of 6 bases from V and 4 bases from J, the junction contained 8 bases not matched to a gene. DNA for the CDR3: TGCAGCGTCCGAGGGACAGATCGCTATGGCTACACCTTC. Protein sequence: CSVRGTDRYGYTF.

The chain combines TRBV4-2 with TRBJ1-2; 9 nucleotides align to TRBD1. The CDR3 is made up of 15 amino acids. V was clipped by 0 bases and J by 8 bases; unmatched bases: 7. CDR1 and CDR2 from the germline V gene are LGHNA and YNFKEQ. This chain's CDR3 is CASSQEGTGFQGYTF. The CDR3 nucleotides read TGTGCCAGCAGCCAAGAAGGGACAGGGTTCCAAGGCTACACCTTC.